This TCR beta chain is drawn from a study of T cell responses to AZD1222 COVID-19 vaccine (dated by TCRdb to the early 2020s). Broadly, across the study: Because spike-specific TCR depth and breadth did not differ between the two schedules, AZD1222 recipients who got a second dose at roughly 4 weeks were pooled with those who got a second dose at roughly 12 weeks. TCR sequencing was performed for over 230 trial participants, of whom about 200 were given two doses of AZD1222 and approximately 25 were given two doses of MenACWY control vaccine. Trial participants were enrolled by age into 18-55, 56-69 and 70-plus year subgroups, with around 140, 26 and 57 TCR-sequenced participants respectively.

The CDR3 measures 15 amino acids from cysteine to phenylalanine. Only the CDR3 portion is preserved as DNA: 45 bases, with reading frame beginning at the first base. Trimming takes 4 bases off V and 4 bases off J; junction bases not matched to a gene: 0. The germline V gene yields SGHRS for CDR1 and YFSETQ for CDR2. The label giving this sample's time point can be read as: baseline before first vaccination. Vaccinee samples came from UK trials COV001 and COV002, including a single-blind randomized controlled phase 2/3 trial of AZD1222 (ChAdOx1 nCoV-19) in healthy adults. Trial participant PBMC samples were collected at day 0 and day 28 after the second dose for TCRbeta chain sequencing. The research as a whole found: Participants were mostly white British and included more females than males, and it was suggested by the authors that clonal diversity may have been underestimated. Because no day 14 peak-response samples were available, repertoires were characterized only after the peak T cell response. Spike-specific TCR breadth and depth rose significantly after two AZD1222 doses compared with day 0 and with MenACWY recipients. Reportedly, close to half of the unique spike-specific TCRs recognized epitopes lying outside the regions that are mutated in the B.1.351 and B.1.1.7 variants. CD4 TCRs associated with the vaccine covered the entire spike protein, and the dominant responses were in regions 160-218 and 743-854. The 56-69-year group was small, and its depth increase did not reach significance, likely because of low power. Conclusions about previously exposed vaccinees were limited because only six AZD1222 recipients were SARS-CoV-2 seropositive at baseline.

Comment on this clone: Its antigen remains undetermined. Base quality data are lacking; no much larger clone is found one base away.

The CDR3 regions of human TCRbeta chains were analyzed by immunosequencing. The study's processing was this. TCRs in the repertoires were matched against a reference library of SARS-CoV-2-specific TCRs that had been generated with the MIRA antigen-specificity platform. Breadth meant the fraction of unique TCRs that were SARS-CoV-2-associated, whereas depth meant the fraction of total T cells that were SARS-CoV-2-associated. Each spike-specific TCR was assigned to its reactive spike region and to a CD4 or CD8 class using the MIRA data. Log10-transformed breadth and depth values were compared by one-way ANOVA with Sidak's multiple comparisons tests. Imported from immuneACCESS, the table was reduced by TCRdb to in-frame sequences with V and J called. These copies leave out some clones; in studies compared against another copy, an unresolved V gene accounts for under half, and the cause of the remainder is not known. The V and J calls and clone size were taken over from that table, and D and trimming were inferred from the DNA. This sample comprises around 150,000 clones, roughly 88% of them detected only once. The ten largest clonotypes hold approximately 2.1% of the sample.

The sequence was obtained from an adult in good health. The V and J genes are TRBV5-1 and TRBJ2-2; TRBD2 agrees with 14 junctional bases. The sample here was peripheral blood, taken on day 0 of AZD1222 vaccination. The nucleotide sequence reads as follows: TGCGCCAGCAGCGGACTAGCGGGGGGCACCGGGGAGCTGTTTTTT. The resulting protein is CASSGLAGGTGELFF.